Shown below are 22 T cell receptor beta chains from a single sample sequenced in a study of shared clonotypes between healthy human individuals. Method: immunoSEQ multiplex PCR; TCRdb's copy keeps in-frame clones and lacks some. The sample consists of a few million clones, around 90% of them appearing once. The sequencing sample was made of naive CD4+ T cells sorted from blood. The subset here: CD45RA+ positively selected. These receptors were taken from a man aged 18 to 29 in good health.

Here the CDR3 reads CASSDPADHYEQYF. The CDR3 region has the DNA TGTGCCAGCAGTGACCCGGCGGATCACTACGAGCAGTACTTC. The chain joins TRBV2 to TRBJ2-7, with unresolved D. This CDR3 region has 14 residues. V gave up 3 bases and J gave up 3 bases, with 12 bases separating them. Looked up from germline, CDR1 is SNHLY and CDR2 is FYNNEI.

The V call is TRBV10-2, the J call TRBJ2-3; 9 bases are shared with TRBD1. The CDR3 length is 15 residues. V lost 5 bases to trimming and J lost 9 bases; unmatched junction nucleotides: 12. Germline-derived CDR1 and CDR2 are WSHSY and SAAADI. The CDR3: CASSYHRDRDGTQYF. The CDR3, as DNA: TGCGCCAGCAGTTATCACCGGGACAGGGACGGGACGCAGTATTTT.

In DNA, the CDR3 is TGTGCCAGCAGCCAAGGGGCTAGCTTGAGCACAGATACGCAGTATTTT. This gives the protein CASSQGASLSTDTQYF. J is TRBJ2-3 and V is TRBV11-3; the D gene could be TRBD1 or TRBD2 (5 bases each). CDR3 length: 16 amino acids. Between the trimmed V and J ends, which lost 5 bases and 0 bases, there was a span of 15 bases. The germline gives CDR1 SGHNT, CDR2 YENEEA.

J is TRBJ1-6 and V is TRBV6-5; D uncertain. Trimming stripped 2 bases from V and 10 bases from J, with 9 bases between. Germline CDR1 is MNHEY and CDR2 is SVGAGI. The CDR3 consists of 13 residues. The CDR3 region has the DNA TGTGCCAGCAGTTACGAGGGTGGCTCACCCCTCCACTTT. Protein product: CASSYEGGSPLHF.

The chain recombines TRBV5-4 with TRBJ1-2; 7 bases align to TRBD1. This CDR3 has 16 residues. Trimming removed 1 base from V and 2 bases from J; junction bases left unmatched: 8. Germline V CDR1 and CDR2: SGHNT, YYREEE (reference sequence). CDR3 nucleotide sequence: TGTGCCAGCAGCTTGCGAAGGACAGGCGAAAACTATGGCTACACCTTC. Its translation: CASSLRRTGENYGYTF.

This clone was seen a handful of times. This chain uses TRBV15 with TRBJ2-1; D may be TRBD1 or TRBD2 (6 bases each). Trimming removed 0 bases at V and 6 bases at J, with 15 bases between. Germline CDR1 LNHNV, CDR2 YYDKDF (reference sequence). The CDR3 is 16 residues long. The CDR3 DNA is TGTGCCACCAGCAGAGAGGGGGCCCGAGCGGGCAATGAGCAGTTCTTC. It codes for CATSREGARAGNEQFF.

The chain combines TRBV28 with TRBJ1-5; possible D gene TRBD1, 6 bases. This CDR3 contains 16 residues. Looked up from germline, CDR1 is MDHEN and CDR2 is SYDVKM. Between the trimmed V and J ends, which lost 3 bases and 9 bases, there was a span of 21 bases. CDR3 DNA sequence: TGTGCCAGCAGTTTGGGGGCCCGGGGAGCCGGCGGGCCCCAGCATTTT. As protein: CASSLGARGAGGPQHF. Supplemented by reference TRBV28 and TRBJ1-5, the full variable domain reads DVKVTQSSRYLVKRTGEKVFLECVQDMDHENMFWYRQDPGLGLRLIYFSYDVKMKEKGDIPEGYSVSREKKERFSLILESASTNQTSMYLCASSLGARGAGGPQHFGDGTRLSIL.

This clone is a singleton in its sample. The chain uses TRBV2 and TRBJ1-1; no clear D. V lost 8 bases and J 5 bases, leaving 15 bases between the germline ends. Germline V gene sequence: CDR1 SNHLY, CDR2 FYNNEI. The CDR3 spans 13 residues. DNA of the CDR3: TGTGCCAGCTTCCAGTATCTAAGGACTGAAGCTTTCTTT. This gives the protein CASFQYLRTEAFF.

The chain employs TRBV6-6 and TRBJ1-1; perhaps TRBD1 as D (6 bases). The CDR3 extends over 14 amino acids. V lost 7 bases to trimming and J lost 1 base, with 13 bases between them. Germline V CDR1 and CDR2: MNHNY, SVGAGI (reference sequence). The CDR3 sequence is CASTRGKGNTEAFF. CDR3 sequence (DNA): TGTGCCAGCACTAGGGGGAAAGGGAACACTGAAGCTTTCTTT.

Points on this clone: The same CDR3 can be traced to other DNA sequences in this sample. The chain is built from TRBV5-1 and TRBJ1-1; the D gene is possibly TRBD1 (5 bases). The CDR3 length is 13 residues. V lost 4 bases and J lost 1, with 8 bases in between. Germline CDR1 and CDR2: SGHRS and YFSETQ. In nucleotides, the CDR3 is TGCGCCAGCAGCCTAACAGGGAACACTGAAGCTTTCTTT. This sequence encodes CASSLTGNTEAFF.

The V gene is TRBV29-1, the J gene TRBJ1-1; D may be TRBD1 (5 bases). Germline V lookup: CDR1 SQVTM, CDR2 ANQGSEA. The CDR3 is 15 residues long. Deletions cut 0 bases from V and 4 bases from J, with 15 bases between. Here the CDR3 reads CSVEDEGHSSTEAFF. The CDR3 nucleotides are TGCAGCGTTGAAGACGAGGGGCATAGCAGCACTGAAGCTTTCTTT.

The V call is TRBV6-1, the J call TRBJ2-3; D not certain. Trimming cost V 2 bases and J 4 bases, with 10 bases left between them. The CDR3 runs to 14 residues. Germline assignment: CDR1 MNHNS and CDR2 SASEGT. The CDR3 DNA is TGTGCCAGCAGTGAACCCCCGTTAGCAGATACGCAGTATTTT. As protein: CASSEPPLADTQYF.

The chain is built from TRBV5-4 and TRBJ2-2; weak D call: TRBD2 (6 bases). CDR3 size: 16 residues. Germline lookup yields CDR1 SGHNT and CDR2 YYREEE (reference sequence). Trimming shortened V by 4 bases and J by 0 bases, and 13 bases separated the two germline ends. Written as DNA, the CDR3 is TGTGCCAGCAGCCCTGGTCCGGGAGCGAACACCGGGGAGCTGTTTTTT. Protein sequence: CASSPGPGANTGELFF.

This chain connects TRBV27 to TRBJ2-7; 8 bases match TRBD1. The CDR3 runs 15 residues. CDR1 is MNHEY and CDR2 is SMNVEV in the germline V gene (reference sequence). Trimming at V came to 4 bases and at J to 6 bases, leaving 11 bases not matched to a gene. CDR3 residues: CASSSGTGGWSEQYF. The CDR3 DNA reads TGTGCCAGCAGTTCAGGGACAGGAGGGTGGTCCGAGCAGTACTTC.

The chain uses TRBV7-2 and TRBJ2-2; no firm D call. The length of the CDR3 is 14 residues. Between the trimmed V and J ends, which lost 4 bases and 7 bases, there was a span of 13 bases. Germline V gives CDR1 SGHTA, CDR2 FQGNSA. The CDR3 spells CASSYLAFGGELFF. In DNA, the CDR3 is TGTGCCAGCAGCTATTTAGCATTCGGCGGGGAGCTGTTTTTT.

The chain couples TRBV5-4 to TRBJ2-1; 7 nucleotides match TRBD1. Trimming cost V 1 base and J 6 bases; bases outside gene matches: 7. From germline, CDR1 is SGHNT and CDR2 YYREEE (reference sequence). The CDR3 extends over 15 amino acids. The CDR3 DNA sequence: TGTGCCAGCAGCTTGATAGGGACAGAGAGCAATGAGCAGTTCTTC. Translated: CASSLIGTESNEQFF.

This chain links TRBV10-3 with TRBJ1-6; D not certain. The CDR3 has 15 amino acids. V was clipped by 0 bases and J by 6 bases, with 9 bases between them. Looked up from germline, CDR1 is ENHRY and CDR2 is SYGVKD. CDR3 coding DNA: TGTGCCATCAGTGAGTCGGCAGGTACTAATTCACCCCTCCACTTT. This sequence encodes CAISESAGTNSPLHF.

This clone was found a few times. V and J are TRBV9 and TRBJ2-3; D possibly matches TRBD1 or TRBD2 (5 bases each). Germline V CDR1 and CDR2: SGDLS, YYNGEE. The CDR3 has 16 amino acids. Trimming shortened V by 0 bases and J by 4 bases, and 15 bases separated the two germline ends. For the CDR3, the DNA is TGTGCCAGCAGCGTAGCCGGGGCGACAGTTGCAGATACGCAGTATTTT. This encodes CASSVAGATVADTQYF.

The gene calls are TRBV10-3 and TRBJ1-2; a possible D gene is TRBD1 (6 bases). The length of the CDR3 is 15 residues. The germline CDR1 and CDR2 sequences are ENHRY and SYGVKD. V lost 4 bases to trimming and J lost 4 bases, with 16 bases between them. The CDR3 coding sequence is TGTGCCATCAGTGGGGGGCCCTGGGGGACCTATGGCTACACCTTC. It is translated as CAISGGPWGTYGYTF.

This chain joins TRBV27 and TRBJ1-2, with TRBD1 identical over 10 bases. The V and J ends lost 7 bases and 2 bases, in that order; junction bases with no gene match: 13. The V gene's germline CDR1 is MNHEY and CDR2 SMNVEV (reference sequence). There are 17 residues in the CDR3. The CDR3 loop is CASIRPGQGPSNYGYTF. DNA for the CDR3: TGTGCCAGCATCAGACCGGGACAGGGGCCCTCCAACTATGGCTACACCTTC.

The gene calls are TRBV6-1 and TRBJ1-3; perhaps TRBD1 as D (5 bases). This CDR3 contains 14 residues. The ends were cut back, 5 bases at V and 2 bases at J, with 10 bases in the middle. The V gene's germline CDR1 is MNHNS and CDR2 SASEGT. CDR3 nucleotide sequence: TGTGCCAGCAGTATCACAGGTCCTGGAAACACCATATATTTT. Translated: CASSITGPGNTIYF.

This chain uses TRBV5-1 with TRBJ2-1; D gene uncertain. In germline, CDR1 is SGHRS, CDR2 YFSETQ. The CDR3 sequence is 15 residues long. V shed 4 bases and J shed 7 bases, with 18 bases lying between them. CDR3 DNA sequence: TGCGCCAGCAGCCCTACCGTGACAACCTCTAATGAGCAGTTCTTC. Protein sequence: CASSPTVTTSNEQFF.